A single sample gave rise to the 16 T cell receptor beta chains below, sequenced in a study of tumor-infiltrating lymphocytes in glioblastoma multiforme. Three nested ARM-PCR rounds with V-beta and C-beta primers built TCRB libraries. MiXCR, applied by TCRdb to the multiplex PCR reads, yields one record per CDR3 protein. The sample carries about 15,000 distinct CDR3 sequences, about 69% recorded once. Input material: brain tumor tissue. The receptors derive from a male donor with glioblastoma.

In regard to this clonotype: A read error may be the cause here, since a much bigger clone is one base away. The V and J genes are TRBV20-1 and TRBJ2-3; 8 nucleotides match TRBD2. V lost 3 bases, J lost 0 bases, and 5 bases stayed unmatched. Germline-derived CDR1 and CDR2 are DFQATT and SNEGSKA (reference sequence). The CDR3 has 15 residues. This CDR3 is CSASLGGGSTDTQYF. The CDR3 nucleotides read TGCAGTGCTAGTCTTGGCGGGGGGAGCACAGATACGCAGTATTTT.

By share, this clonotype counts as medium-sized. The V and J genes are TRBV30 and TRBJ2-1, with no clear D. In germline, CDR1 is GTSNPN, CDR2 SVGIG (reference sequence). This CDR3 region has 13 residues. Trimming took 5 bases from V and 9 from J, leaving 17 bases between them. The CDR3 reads CAWERMSSAEQFF. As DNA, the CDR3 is TGTGCCTGGGAACGGATGAGCTCAGCTGAGCAGTTCTTC.

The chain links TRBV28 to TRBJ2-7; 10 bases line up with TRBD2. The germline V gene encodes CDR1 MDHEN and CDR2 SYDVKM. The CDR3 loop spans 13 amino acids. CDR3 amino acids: CVHQREGLYEQYF. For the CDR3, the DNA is TGTGTCCACCAGCGGGAGGGCCTGTACGAGCAGTACTTC.

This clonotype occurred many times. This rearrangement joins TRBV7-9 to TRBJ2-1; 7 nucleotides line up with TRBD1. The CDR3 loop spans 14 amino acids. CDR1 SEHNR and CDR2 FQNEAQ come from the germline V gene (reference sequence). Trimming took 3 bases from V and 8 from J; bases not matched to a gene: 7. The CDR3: CASSFSRGMDEQFF. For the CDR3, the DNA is TGTGCCAGCAGCTTTTCCAGGGGGATGGATGAGCAGTTCTTC. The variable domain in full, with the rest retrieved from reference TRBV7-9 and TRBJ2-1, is DTGVSQNPRHKITKRGQNVTFRCDPISEHNRLYWYRQTLGQGPEFLTYFQNEAQLEKSRLLSDRFSAERPKGSFSTLEIQRTEQGDSAMYLCASSFSRGMDEQFFGPGTRLTVL.

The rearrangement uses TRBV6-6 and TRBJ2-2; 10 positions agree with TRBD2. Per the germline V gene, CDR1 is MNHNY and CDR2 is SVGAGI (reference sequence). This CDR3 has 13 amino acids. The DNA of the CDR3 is TGTCCCACCGGGACTAGCGCTTACGGGGAGCTGTTTTTT. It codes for CPTGTSAYGELFF.

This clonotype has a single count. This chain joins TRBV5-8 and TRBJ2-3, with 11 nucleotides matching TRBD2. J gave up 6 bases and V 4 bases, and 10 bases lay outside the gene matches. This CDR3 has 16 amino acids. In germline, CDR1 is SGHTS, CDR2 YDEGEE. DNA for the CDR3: TGTGCCAGCAGCGAAGGGACTAGCGGTGGTTGGGATACGCAGTATTTT. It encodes CASSEGTSGGWDTQYF. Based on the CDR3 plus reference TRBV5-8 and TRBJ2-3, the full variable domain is EAGVTQSPTHLIKTRGQQATLRCSPISGHTSVYWYQQALGLGLQFLLWYDEGEERNRGNFPPRFSGRQFPNYSSELNVNALELEDSALYLCASSEGTSGGWDTQYFGPGTRLTVL.

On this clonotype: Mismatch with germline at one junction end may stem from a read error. The CDR3: CASSLEISGEQYF. The CDR3 DNA reads as TGTGCTAGCAGTTTAGAGATTAGCGGAGAGCAGTACTTC. This chain uses TRBV28 with TRBJ2-7, with TRBD2 as a possible D gene (6 bases). The germline V gene encodes CDR1 MDHEN and CDR2 SYDVKM. This CDR3 has 13 amino acids. Together with reference TRBV28 and TRBJ2-7, the CDR3 gives the full variable domain: DVKVTQSSRYLVKRTGEKVFLECVQDMDHENMFWYRQDPGLGLRLIYFSYDVKMKEKGDIPEGYSVSREKKERFSLILESASTNQTSMYLCASSLEISGEQYFGPGTRLTVT.

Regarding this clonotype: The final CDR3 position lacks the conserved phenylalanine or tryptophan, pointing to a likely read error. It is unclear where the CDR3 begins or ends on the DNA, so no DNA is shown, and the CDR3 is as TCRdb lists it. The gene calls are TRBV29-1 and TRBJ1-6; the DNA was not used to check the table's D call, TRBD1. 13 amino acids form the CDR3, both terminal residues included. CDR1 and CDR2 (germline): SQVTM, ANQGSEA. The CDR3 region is CGVARDRESPIHY.

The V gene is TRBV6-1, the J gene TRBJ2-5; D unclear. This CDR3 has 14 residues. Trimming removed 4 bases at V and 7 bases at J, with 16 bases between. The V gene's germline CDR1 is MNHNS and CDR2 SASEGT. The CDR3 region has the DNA TGTGCCAGCAGTGGTGACGTTGGAAGGGCGACCCAGTACTTC. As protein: CASSGDVGRATQYF.

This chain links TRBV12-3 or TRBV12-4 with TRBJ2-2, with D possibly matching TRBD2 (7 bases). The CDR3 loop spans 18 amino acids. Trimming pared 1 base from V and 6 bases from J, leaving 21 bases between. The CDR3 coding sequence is TGTGCCAGCAGTTTAGGAGTCGGGAGGACCGAGGGGGCCGGGGAGCTGTTTTTT. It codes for CASSLGVGRTEGAGELFF.

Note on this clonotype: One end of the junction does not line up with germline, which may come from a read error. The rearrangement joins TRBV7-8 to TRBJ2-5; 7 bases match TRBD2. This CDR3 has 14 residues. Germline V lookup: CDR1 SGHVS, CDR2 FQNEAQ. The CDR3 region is CACSLAVGAETQYF. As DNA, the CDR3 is TGTGCCTGCAGCCTAGCGGTAGGAGCTGAGACCCAGTACTTC.

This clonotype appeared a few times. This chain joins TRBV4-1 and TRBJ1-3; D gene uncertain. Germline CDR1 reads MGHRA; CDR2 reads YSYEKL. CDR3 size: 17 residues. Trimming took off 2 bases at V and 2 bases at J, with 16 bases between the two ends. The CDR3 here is CASSQTRRGNPGNTIYF. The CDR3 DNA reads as TGCGCCAGCAGCCAAACACGGCGGGGAAACCCTGGAAACACCATATATTTT.

CDR3 sequence reads: CSAREQGVNNQPQHF. DNA for the CDR3: TGCAGTGCTAGGGAGCAGGGGGTAAACAATCAGCCCCAGCATTTT. V is TRBV20-1 and J is TRBJ1-5, with 7 nucleotides matching TRBD1. Germline lookup yields CDR1 DFQATT and CDR2 SNEGSKA (reference sequence). J lost 3 bases, V lost 3 bases, and 8 bases had no gene match. The CDR3 has 15 residues.

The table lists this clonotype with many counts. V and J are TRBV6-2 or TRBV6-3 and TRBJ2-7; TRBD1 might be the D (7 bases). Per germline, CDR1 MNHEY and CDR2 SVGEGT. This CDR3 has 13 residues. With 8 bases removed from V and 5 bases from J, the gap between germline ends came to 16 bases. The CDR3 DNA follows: TGTGCCAGCTCGGGGGACACAGGGGACGAGCAGTACTTC. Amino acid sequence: CASSGDTGDEQYF.

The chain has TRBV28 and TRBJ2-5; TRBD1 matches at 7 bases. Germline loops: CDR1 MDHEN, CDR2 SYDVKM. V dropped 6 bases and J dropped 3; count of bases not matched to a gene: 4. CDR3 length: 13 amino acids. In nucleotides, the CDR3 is TGTGCCAGCAGGAGACAGGGAGAAGAGACCCAGTACTTC. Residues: CASRRQGEETQYF.

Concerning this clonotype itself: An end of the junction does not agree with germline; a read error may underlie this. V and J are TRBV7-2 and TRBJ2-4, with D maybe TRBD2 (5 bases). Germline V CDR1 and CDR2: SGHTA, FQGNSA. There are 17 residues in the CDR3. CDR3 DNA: TGTGCCAGCGGCTTAGGGAGTGGGCGGTTAGCCAAAAACATTCAGTACTTC. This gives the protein CASGLGSGRLAKNIQYF.